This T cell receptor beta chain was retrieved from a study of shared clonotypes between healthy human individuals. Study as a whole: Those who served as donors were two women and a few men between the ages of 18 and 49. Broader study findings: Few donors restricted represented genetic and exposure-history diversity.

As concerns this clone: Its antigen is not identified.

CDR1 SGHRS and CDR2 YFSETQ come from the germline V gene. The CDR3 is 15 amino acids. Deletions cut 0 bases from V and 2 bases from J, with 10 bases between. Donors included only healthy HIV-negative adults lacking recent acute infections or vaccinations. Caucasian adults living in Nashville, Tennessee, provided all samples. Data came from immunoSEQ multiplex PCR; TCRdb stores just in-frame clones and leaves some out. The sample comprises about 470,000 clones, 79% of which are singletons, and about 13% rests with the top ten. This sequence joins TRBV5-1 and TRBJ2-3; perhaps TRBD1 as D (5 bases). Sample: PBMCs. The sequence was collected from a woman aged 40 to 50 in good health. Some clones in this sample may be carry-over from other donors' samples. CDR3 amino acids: CASSLAQGPTDTQYF. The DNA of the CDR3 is TGCGCCAGCAGCTTGGCGCAGGGCCCCACAGATACGCAGTATTTT.